These T cell receptor beta chains were read from a single sample in a study of blood T cell repertoires in COVID-19. Only in-frame clones appear in the TCRdb table, and some are missing; sequencing was by immunoSEQ multiplex PCR. Altogether approximately 250,000 clones are present, roughly 86% being singletons, with the ten largest covering 3.6%. The sequenced sample was peripheral blood. These receptors were taken from a man younger than 35 with active or convalescent COVID-19. Each CDR3 is given with its conserved first and last residue. A D gene is named only where the DNA matches it firmly. Only part of the rows carry a size: once, few, many, or a class if the clone is expanded.

TRBV7-9	NA	NA	TRBJ2-3	CASSHTRGSTDTQYF	TGTGCCAGCAGCCACACGCGGGGTAGCACAGATACGCAGTATTTT
TRBV4-1	NA	TRBD1	TRBJ2-5	CASSQGGQTETQYF	TGCGCCAGCAGCCAAGGGGGACAGACGGAGACCCAGTACTTC
TRBV6-5	few	NA	TRBJ2-7	CASSYNTAYEQYF	TGTGCCAGCAGTTACAACACAGCCTACGAGCAGTACTTC
TRBV30	NA	TRBD1	TRBJ2-7	CAWSVSWDRSYEQYF	TGTGCCTGGAGTGTTTCCTGGGACAGATCCTACGAGCAGTACTTC
TRBV6-5	NA	TRBD1	TRBJ1-4	CASLGTGEEKLFF	TGTGCCAGCCTCGGGACAGGGGAAGAAAAACTGTTTTTT
TRBV11-2	few	TRBD1	TRBJ1-1	CASSRSFRGMNTEAFF	TGTGCCAGCAGCCGCTCCTTCAGGGGGATGAACACTGAAGCTTTCTTT
TRBV5-1	once	NA	TRBJ2-6	CASSLAGTSGANVLTF	TGCGCCAGCAGCTTGGCCGGGACTTCTGGGGCCAACGTCCTGACTTTC
TRBV6-5	once	TRBD1	TRBJ2-7	CASRVAGQGLREQYF	TGTGCCAGCAGAGTTGCGGGACAGGGTCTTCGCGAGCAGTACTTC
TRBV19	NA	NA	TRBJ2-4	CASREETGSFGNIQYF	TGTGCCAGTAGGGAAGAAACAGGGTCGTTTGGAAACATTCAGTACTTC
TRBV19	NA	TRBD1	TRBJ1-4	CASSMSGQGRATNEKLFF	TGTGCCAGTAGTATGAGTGGACAGGGACGTGCAACTAATGAAAAACTGTTTTTT
TRBV3-1/TRBV3-2	NA	TRBD1	TRBJ1-1	CASSQDITGGGEAFF	TGTGCCAGCAGCCAAGATATCACAGGGGGCGGTGAAGCTTTCTTT
TRBV30	NA	TRBD1	TRBJ1-2	CASLGPRGGYTF	TGTGCCTCCCTGGGGCCCAGGGGGGGCTACACCTTC
TRBV6-4	NA	NA	TRBJ2-3	CASSEGLTTDTQYF	TGTGCCAGCAGTGAAGGACTAACCACAGATACGCAGTATTTT
TRBV5-1	NA	NA	TRBJ2-5	CASSLYLTGETQYF	TGCGCCAGCAGCTTGTACCTTACGGGAGAGACCCAGTACTTC
TRBV5-6	NA	NA	TRBJ1-2	CASSLRRNGYTF	TGTGCCAGCAGCTTAAGGCGGAATGGCTACACCTTC
TRBV5-1	NA	TRBD2	TRBJ2-3	CASRRLISGTSSTDTQYF	TGCGCCAGCCGCCGCCTGATTAGCGGGACCTCTAGCACAGATACGCAGTATTTT
TRBV23-1	NA	TRBD1	TRBJ2-1	CASSQSRGQGTHEQFF	TGCGCCAGCAGTCAATCCCGGGGACAGGGGACCCATGAGCAGTTCTTC
TRBV7-3	NA	TRBD2	TRBJ2-1	CASSLGLAGNNEQFF	TGTGCCAGCAGCTTAGGGCTAGCGGGGAACAATGAGCAGTTCTTC
TRBV7-2	NA	TRBD2	TRBJ2-3	CASSLGLAGTTDTQYF	TGTGCCAGCAGCTTAGGGCTAGCGGGAACCACAGATACGCAGTATTTT